A single T cell receptor (beta chain) is shown here with its context. The antigen remains undetermined. This entry comes from a study of T cell repertoires in cytomegalovirus infection. Study at large: Signatures in public TCR beta sequences pointed to both CMV infection and matching HLA type. Broader study findings: Ex vivo, HLA-C-restricted CMV-specific TCR beta clonotypes prevailed over the rest of the response. The cumulative frequency of public TCR beta families distinguished individuals who carried CMV together with the relevant HLA.

The CDR3 contains 12 residues. The V end was cut by 6 bases, the J end by 5 bases, with 9 bases between. TCRdb used MiXCR to reprocess the reads, holding one entry per CDR3 protein. Of about 490,000 distinct CDR3 sequences listed, about 17% are singletons. This chain joins TRBV12-3 or TRBV12-4 and TRBJ2-3, with D unclear. The source is a human donor in good health (CMV status not recorded). Some clones in this sample may be carry-over from other donors' samples. Sequencing was carried out using CD8+ T cells from PBMCs. The CDR3 protein is CASRSFIDTQYF. Written as DNA, the CDR3 is TGTGCCAGCAGGTCTTTTATAGATACGCAGTATTTT.